This TCR beta chain was retrieved from a study of CD8 T cells in Susac syndrome. General study findings and limits: As the study acknowledged, the number of individuals who were part of its TCR sequencing and HLA analysis was relatively small.

RNA was extracted with the RNeasy kit, and a quantity of about 0.45 to 1 ug was reverse transcribed using random hexamers. In TCRdb, the immunoSEQ multiplex PCR reads were re-called with MiXCR into one record per CDR3 protein. The sample records almost 450,000 distinct CDR3 sequences, more than 70% being singletons. The V gene end was trimmed by 6 bases and the J gene end by 1 base; junction bases not matched to a gene: 3. Germline lookup yields CDR1 SNHLY and CDR2 FYNNEI. CDR3 length: 15 amino acids. This clonotype was counted a few times. Its antigen is currently unknown. V and J are TRBV2 and TRBJ2-3; 11 bases agree with TRBD2. Input material: CD8+ T cells from PBMCs. The origin of this receptor is a human donor with multiple sclerosis. CDR3 nucleotide sequence: TGTGCCAGCAGACGGACTAGCGGGCGCACAGATACGCAGTATTTT. Translating gives CASRRTSGRTDTQYF.